The 19 T cell receptor beta chains reported below all come from one sample, sequenced in a study of CD8+CD57+ T cells in acquired aplastic anemia. The template used for profiling TCR beta VDJ and CDR3 was genomic DNA. TCRdb reprocessed the reads via MiXCR and lists one record per CDR3 protein. The sample consists of under 150,000 distinct CDR3 sequences, roughly two fifths of them appearing once. The material sequenced was sorted CD4+, CD8+, or CD8+CD57+ T cells (not recorded which) from PBMCs. Every receptor here comes from a human donor in good health, serving as a control.

This clonotype was observed many times. The gene calls are TRBV5-4 and TRBJ1-6, with unresolved D. V dropped 5 bases and J dropped 3 bases, with 6 bases sitting between them. This CDR3 has 13 residues. Per germline, CDR1 SGHNT and CDR2 YYREEE (reference sequence). DNA of the CDR3: TGTGCCAGCAGGCCGGACTATAATTCACCCCTCCACTTT. It codes for CASRPDYNSPLHF.

The chain recombines TRBV6-5 with TRBJ1-2; D is unclear. Germline V lookup: CDR1 MNHEY, CDR2 SVGAGI. The ends were cut back, 4 bases at V and 7 bases at J, with 19 bases in the middle. The CDR3 spans 15 residues. The CDR3 protein is CASSWTGPREGGYTF. In DNA, the CDR3 is TGTGCCAGCAGTTGGACCGGGCCAAGGGAGGGTGGCTACACCTTC.

The gene calls are TRBV19 and TRBJ2-7; D is perhaps TRBD1 or TRBD2 (5 bases each). V was trimmed by 8 bases and J by 0 bases, leaving 20 bases between them. This CDR3 region has 16 residues. Germline V lookup: CDR1 LNHDA, CDR2 SQIVND (reference sequence). The CDR3 nucleotides are TGTGCCAGTTCAATGCACGGGGACGTAAGCTCCTACGAGCAGTACTTC. This translates into CASSMHGDVSSYEQYF.

The gene calls are TRBV10-3 and TRBJ1-1; perhaps TRBD1 as D (5 bases). Trimming left V 1 base short and J 3 bases short, with 15 bases between. CDR3 length: 16 amino acids. CDR1 is ENHRY, CDR2 SYGVKD, per germline. CDR3 DNA sequence: TGTGCCATCAGTGAGTGGCCAGGGAAATTCGACACTGAAGCTTTCTTT. This encodes CAISEWPGKFDTEAFF.

The chain uses TRBV4-2 and TRBJ2-3; 10 bases line up with TRBD2. The ends lost 6 bases at V and 1 base at J; junction bases unmatched: 4. The CDR3 runs to 15 residues. In germline, CDR1 is LGHNA, CDR2 YNFKEQ. The CDR3 sequence is CASSILAGGTDTQYF. CDR3 in DNA: TGTGCCAGCAGTATTCTAGCGGGGGGCACAGATACGCAGTATTTT.

The chain has TRBV2 and TRBJ1-5, with 10 bases aligning to TRBD1. This CDR3 has 15 amino acids. V gave up 5 bases and J gave up 6 bases; unmatched junction bases: 7. Germline loops: CDR1 SNHLY, CDR2 FYNNEI. CDR3 sequence reads: CASSPRDRGSQPQHF. DNA for the CDR3: TGTGCCAGCAGTCCCCGGGACAGGGGAAGTCAGCCCCAGCATTTT.

A note on this clonotype: A read error may be the cause here, since a much bigger clone is one base away. It is likely a read error, because the conserved phenylalanine at the end of the CDR3 is missing. This chain uses TRBV5-1 with TRBJ2-6, with D possibly TRBD2 on 5 matching bases. Trimming removed 4 bases at V and 0 bases at J, with 11 bases between. The CDR3 is 16 amino acids. Germline assignment: CDR1 SGHRS and CDR2 YFSETQ. The CDR3 protein is CASSHPSGSGANVLTL. The CDR3 nucleotides are TGCGCCAGCAGCCACCCGAGCGGCTCTGGGGCCAACGTCCTGACTCTC.

The rearrangement uses TRBV9 and TRBJ2-2; D ambiguous. This CDR3 spans 16 amino acids. In germline, CDR1 is SGDLS, CDR2 YYNGEE. Trimming shortened V by 4 bases and J by 0 bases, and 13 bases separated the two germline ends. The DNA for the CDR3 is TGTGCCAGCAGCCCATACATGGGCGCGAACACCGGGGAGCTGTTTTTT. Residues: CASSPYMGANTGELFF.

There are many counts of this clonotype. The chain has TRBV10-3 and TRBJ1-1; D gene ambiguous. Trimming took off 5 bases at V and 1 base at J, with 14 bases between the two ends. Germline CDR1 reads ENHRY; CDR2 reads SYGVKD. The CDR3 length is 15 residues. The DNA of the CDR3 is TGTGCCATCAGTCCCCCGGGTGGAGGGAACACTGAAGCTTTCTTT. Encoded protein: CAISPPGGGNTEAFF.

Worth noting for this clonotype: With a much larger clone just one base away, this may be a read error. The V and J genes are TRBV6-1 and TRBJ1-6; 7 positions agree with TRBD1. This CDR3 is 14 amino acids long. Germline-derived CDR1 and CDR2 are MNHNS and SASEGT. Written as DNA, the CDR3 is TGTTCCAGCAGGGGGTCGTTGATGAATTCACCCCTCCACTTT. The encoded protein is CSSRGSLMNSPLHF.

The genes are TRBV7-9 and TRBJ1-1; 9 bases are shared with TRBD1. Germline trimming cut 4 bases from V and 6 bases from J; bases unmatched to any gene: 6. The V gene's germline CDR1 is SEHNR and CDR2 FQNEAQ (reference sequence). The CDR3 is made up of 14 amino acids. CDR3 DNA sequence: TGTGCCAGCAGCTCCCCCGGGACAGGGCCTGAAGCTTTCTTT. Protein: CASSSPGTGPEAFF.

The rearrangement joins TRBV10-3 to TRBJ1-2; weak D call: TRBD1 (6 bases). This CDR3 contains 13 residues. Per the germline V gene, CDR1 is ENHRY and CDR2 is SYGVKD. Trimming stripped 1 base from V and 3 bases from J, with 6 bases between. CDR3 in amino acids: CAISEYRDYGYTF. CDR3 sequence (DNA): TGTGCCATCAGTGAGTACAGGGACTATGGCTACACCTTC.

The chain has TRBV2 and TRBJ1-1; 8 nucleotides align to TRBD1. With 5 bases clipped from V and 4 bases from J, the junction kept 3 bases outside the gene matches. The V gene's germline CDR1 is SNHLY and CDR2 FYNNEI. The CDR3 sequence is 13 residues long. CDR3 loop: CASSSGQVTEAFF. CDR3 coding DNA: TGTGCCAGCAGTTCGGGACAGGTCACTGAAGCTTTCTTT.

This clonotype was picked up many times. The chain combines TRBV7-6 with TRBJ2-7, with unresolved D. The CDR3 spans 12 residues. CDR1 is SGHVS and CDR2 is FNYEAQ in the germline V gene. The V gene lost 5 bases and the J gene lost 3 bases, with 8 bases spanning the gap. CDR3 residues: CASSQWGYEQYF. DNA of the CDR3: TGTGCCAGCAGCCAATGGGGCTACGAGCAGTACTTC.

This clonotype was counted many times. The chain carries TRBV20-1 and TRBJ1-2; D unclear. The CDR3 sequence is 13 residues long. Germline loops: CDR1 DFQATT, CDR2 SNEGSKA (reference sequence). The germline V and J ends were trimmed by 5 bases and 3 bases, with 13 bases remaining between them. The CDR3 sequence is CSALLYGDYGYTF. The DNA for the CDR3 is TGCAGTGCTCTTTTATATGGGGACTATGGCTACACCTTC.

Concerning this clonotype: The CDR3 does not end in the conserved phenylalanine or tryptophan, so this is likely a read error. The DNA is omitted, as the CDR3 cannot be located on it reliably, and the CDR3 follows TCRdb's listing. The rearrangement uses TRBV7-9 and TRBJ2-6. The CDR3 length equals 8 residues, ends included. CDR1 is SEHNR, CDR2 FQNEAQ, per germline (reference sequence). The CDR3 is CASSEMTS.

The chain links TRBV20-1 to TRBJ2-1; D unresolved. From germline, CDR1 is DFQATT and CDR2 SNEGSKA (reference sequence). The V gene lost 3 bases and the J gene lost 9 bases, with 9 bases spanning the gap. This CDR3 contains 11 residues. The CDR3 DNA follows: TGCAGTGCTAGTGACCCGGGTGAGCAGTTCTTC. It encodes CSASDPGEQFF.

Points on this clonotype: This could be a read error, since a much larger clone is one nucleotide away. The genes are TRBV19 and TRBJ1-4; no clear D. Between the trimmed V and J ends, which lost 9 bases and 3 bases, there was a span of 5 bases. Germline V gene sequence: CDR1 LNHDA, CDR2 SQIVND (reference sequence). The CDR3 loop spans 11 amino acids. The CDR3 nucleotides read TGTGCCAGGACCGCTAATGAAAAACTGTTTTTT. It is translated as CARTANEKLFF.

This clonotype was recorded at least ten times. CDR3 sequence (DNA): TGTGCCAGCGCAGAGAGCAATCAGCCCCAGCATTTT. Its protein is CASAESNQPQHF. This sequence joins TRBV12-3 or TRBV12-4 and TRBJ1-5, with no clear D. The CDR3 covers 12 residues. Trimming removed 8 bases at V and 1 base at J, with 6 bases between.